The 7 T cell receptor beta chains below were found in one sample sequenced in a study of blood T cell repertoires in COVID-19. TCRdb keeps only in-frame clones here, not all; method: immunoSEQ multiplex PCR. The repertoire holds 110,000 to 150,000 clones, with 85% as singletons. Material: PBMCs or T cells enriched from blood (not recorded which). The receptors were gathered from a woman aged 40 to 50 who had recovered from COVID-19.

The chain links TRBV28 to TRBJ2-7; the D call may be TRBD1 or TRBD2 (9 bases each). This CDR3 comprises 18 residues. From germline, CDR1 is MDHEN and CDR2 SYDVKM. V was cut by 7 bases and J by 2 bases, with 27 bases left in between. The CDR3 DNA is TGTGCCAGCACCAGGACAGGGGATCCTAGCGGGACGACCTACGAGCAGTACTTC. Amino acids: CASTRTGDPSGTTYEQYF.

The chain uses TRBV7-8 and TRBJ2-1; 10 bases align to TRBD2. CDR3 length: 15 amino acids. V trimming: 5 bases; J trimming: 6 bases; junction bases outside the gene matches: 7. Germline assignment: CDR1 SGHVS and CDR2 FQNEAQ. The CDR3 DNA is TGTGCCAGCAGCCCCGGGACTAGCGCCGGCAATGAGCAGTTCTTC. It translates to CASSPGTSAGNEQFF.

This chain links TRBV6-5 with TRBJ2-5, with 8 bases that match TRBD1. The CDR3 sequence is 15 residues long. CDR1 and CDR2 (germline): MNHEY, SVGAGI. Trimming cost V 4 bases and J 4 bases; bases outside gene matches: 8. This chain's CDR3 is CASSSGQGARETQYF. The CDR3 DNA follows: TGTGCCAGCAGTTCGGGGCAGGGGGCGAGAGAGACCCAGTACTTC.

This chain joins TRBV3-1 (or the pseudogene TRBV3-2) and TRBJ2-3; D is perhaps TRBD2 (6 bases). Germline V gene data show CDR1 as LGHDT and CDR2 as YNNKEL (reference sequence). Trimming removed 4 bases at V and 3 bases at J, with 17 bases between. The CDR3 contains 16 residues. In DNA, the CDR3 is TGTGCCAGCAGCCGAGGGACCTCGGAGGGAACAGATACGCAGTATTTT. Amino acids: CASSRGTSEGTDTQYF.

The chain joins TRBV5-1 to TRBJ2-1, with TRBD2 as a possible D gene (6 bases). Between the trimmed V and J ends, which lost 4 bases and 5 bases, there was a span of 10 bases. The length of the CDR3 is 13 residues. Germline V lookup: CDR1 SGHRS, CDR2 YFSETQ. The CDR3 is CASSGTVDNEQFF. Here the CDR3 DNA reads TGCGCCAGCAGCGGGACTGTCGACAATGAGCAGTTCTTC. Filled out from reference TRBV5-1 and TRBJ2-1, the complete variable domain reads KAGVTQTPRYLIKTRGQQVTLSCSPISGHRSVSWYQQTPGQGLQFLFEYFSETQRNKGNFPGRFSGRQFSNSRSEMNVSTLELGDSALYLCASSGTVDNEQFFGPGTRLTVL.

This sequence joins TRBV10-2 and TRBJ2-5; 13 positions match TRBD2. The CDR3 is 16 residues long. CDR1 and CDR2 from the germline V gene are WSHSY and SAAADI. Trimming cost V 0 bases and J 5 bases; bases outside gene matches: 3. The DNA of the CDR3 is TGCGCCAGCAGTGAGTCGACTAGCGGGAGGAGGGAGACCCAGTACTTC. This codes for CASSESTSGRRETQYF.

The rearrangement links TRBV18 to TRBJ2-1; D is possibly TRBD2 (6 bases). V lost 0 bases and J 5 bases, leaving 11 bases between the germline ends. CDR3 size: 15 residues. From germline, CDR1 is KGHSH and CDR2 LQKENI. Written as DNA, the CDR3 is TGTGCCAGCTCACCACCGGGGGGTCTTAACAATGAGCAGTTCTTC. This translates into CASSPPGGLNNEQFF.